The 26 T cell receptor beta chains presented below share a single source sample, sequenced in a study of T cell responses to AZD1222 COVID-19 vaccine. TCRdb's copy holds only in-frame clones and misses some; the assay was immunoSEQ multiplex PCR. The sample comprises around 150,000 clones, about nine tenths of which are singletons, and approximately 1.2% rests with the top ten. Sequenced material: peripheral blood, taken 28 days after the second AZD1222 dose. The source of these receptors is an adult who received the AZD1222 COVID-19 vaccine.

The count of this clone is one. This sequence joins TRBV27 and TRBJ1-1; D is possibly TRBD1 (5 bases). The V gene's germline CDR1 is MNHEY and CDR2 SMNVEV (reference sequence). This CDR3 has 13 amino acids. V lost 6 bases and J 2 bases, leaving 10 bases between the germline ends. The CDR3 sequence: CASRDMENTEAFF. The CDR3 nucleotides read TGTGCCAGCAGGGACATGGAAAACACTGAAGCTTTCTTT.

The rearrangement uses TRBV11-3 and TRBJ2-1; 13 bases agree with TRBD2. V trimming: 3 bases; J trimming: 3 bases; junction bases outside the gene matches: 2. This CDR3 spans 16 amino acids. CDR1 and CDR2 (germline): SGHNT, YENEEA. The CDR3 sequence: CASSFGTSGVYNEQFF. The CDR3, as DNA: TGTGCCAGCAGCTTCGGGACTAGCGGGGTCTACAATGAGCAGTTCTTC.

CDR3 sequence: CASRSRRGVTDTQYF. CDR3 in DNA: TGCGCCAGCAGGAGTCGGCGGGGAGTCACAGATACGCAGTATTTT. The chain recombines TRBV5-1 with TRBJ2-3, with D maybe TRBD2 (6 bases). Trimming left V 5 bases short and J 2 bases short, with 15 bases between. CDR1 SGHRS and CDR2 YFSETQ come from the germline V gene. The CDR3 sequence is 15 residues long.

The genes are TRBV7-2 and TRBJ1-2; 7 nucleotides align to TRBD1. The junction had 9 bases not matched to a gene; V was cut back by 4 bases and J by 4 bases. Per germline, CDR1 SGHTA and CDR2 FQGNSA. The CDR3 runs to 15 residues. The CDR3 sequence is CASSSYRGLPYGYTF. CDR3 nucleotides: TGTGCCAGCAGCTCATACAGGGGTCTCCCCTATGGCTACACCTTC.

This chain links TRBV7-9 with TRBJ2-7; tentative D call: TRBD1 (6 bases). V was cut by 1 base and J by 6 bases, with 16 bases left in between. This CDR3 spans 15 amino acids. CDR1 and CDR2 from the germline V gene are SEHNR and FQNEAQ (reference sequence). CDR3 region: CASSLGQGLFSEQYF. CDR3 nucleotide sequence: TGTGCCAGCAGCTTAGGGCAGGGGTTATTTAGCGAGCAGTACTTC.

The chain joins TRBV27 to TRBJ1-5; D unclear. The V end lost 1 base, the J end lost 1 base, and 8 bases lay between the germline ends. Germline V CDR1 and CDR2: MNHEY, SMNVEV (reference sequence). The CDR3 runs 15 residues. CDR3 DNA sequence: TGTGCCAGCAGTTTATATGGCAGCAGCAATCAGCCCCAGCATTTT. It encodes CASSLYGSSNQPQHF.

This sequence joins TRBV6-2 or TRBV6-3 and TRBJ1-5, with D tentatively TRBD1 (5 bases). Germline lookup yields CDR1 MNHEY and CDR2 SVGEGT. Deletions cut 0 bases from V and 1 base from J, with 10 bases between. The length of the CDR3 is 16 residues. CDR3 in amino acids: CASSYSGVLSNQPQHF. CDR3 coding DNA: TGTGCCAGCAGTTACTCAGGGGTTCTGAGCAATCAGCCCCAGCATTTT.

V and J are TRBV28 and TRBJ2-7; D is unclear. Trimming removed 3 bases from V and 1 base from J, with 10 bases in between. The CDR3 is 14 amino acids. Per the germline V gene, CDR1 is MDHEN and CDR2 is SYDVKM. CDR3 sequence (DNA): TGTGCCAGCAGTTTCGGTTTTATTTCCTACGAGCAGTACTTC. The encoded protein is CASSFGFISYEQYF.

J is TRBJ2-1 and V is TRBV7-2; the D is unclear. The germline V gene encodes CDR1 SGHTA and CDR2 FQGNSA. V was clipped by 2 bases and J by 9 bases, with 14 bases between them. CDR3 size: 14 residues. DNA of the CDR3: TGTGCCAGCAGCTTAACCTCGGATCGGAGTGAGCAGTTCTTC. It translates to CASSLTSDRSEQFF.

The chain joins TRBV6-2 or TRBV6-3 to TRBJ1-2, with 8 bases matching TRBD1. Germline CDR1 reads MNHEY; CDR2 reads SVGEGT. Trimming removed 2 bases from V and 5 bases from J; junction bases left unmatched: 4. The CDR3 length is 14 residues. The CDR3 is CASSYGGTGYGYTF. In nucleotides, the CDR3 is TGTGCCAGCAGTTACGGCGGGACAGGATATGGCTACACCTTC.

J is TRBJ1-1 and V is TRBV19; maybe TRBD1 (5 bases). The CDR3 has 15 residues. Germline CDR1 and CDR2: LNHDA and SQIVND (reference sequence). Trimming removed 1 base at V and 4 bases at J, with 13 bases between. The CDR3 region is CASSIGGRAGTEAFF. The CDR3 DNA sequence: TGTGCCAGTAGTATAGGTGGCAGGGCAGGCACTGAAGCTTTCTTT.

V usage is TRBV27 and J usage is TRBJ2-1; D tentatively fits TRBD1 or TRBD2 (6 bases each). There are 14 residues in the CDR3. Trimming left V 4 bases short and J 7 bases short, with 14 bases between. From germline, CDR1 is MNHEY and CDR2 SMNVEV (reference sequence). The CDR3 protein is CASSWGAPWNEQFF. CDR3 coding DNA: TGTGCCAGCAGTTGGGGGGCCCCGTGGAATGAGCAGTTCTTC.

This sequence joins TRBV4-2 and TRBJ2-1, with D tentatively TRBD1 or TRBD2 (5 bases each). This CDR3 spans 13 amino acids. Per germline, CDR1 LGHNA and CDR2 YNFKEQ. V gave up 0 bases and J gave up 13 bases, with 13 bases separating them. The CDR3, as DNA: TGTGCCAGCAGCCAAGATTTGGCGAGGGGCCAGTTCTTC. It translates to CASSQDLARGQFF.

V usage is TRBV4-1 and J usage is TRBJ2-7, with 7 bases that match TRBD2. CDR1 is MGHRA and CDR2 is YSYEKL in the germline V gene. V gave up 0 bases and J gave up 3 bases; unmatched junction bases: 11. This CDR3 comprises 17 residues. CDR3 nucleotides: TGCGCCAGCAGCCAAGATAATTTGGGCCTAGCGGACTACGAGCAGTACTTC. It is translated as CASSQDNLGLADYEQYF.

The chain recombines TRBV10-3 with TRBJ1-4; D call uncertain. Germline V CDR1 and CDR2: ENHRY, SYGVKD. This CDR3 is 12 amino acids long. The CDR3 sequence: CATGPTNEKLFF. The CDR3 DNA follows: TGTGCGACTGGGCCAACTAATGAAAAACTGTTTTTT.

The chain links TRBV28 to TRBJ2-5; D is perhaps TRBD2 (7 bases). Trimming took 2 bases from V and 1 from J, leaving 17 bases between them. Looked up from germline, CDR1 is MDHEN and CDR2 is SYDVKM. The CDR3 is 17 residues long. CDR3 amino acids: CASSLREGGGVQETQYF. The CDR3 nucleotides read TGTGCCAGCAGTTTACGGGAAGGGGGAGGGGTCCAAGAGACCCAGTACTTC.

The chain combines TRBV9 with TRBJ2-3; 10 bases line up with TRBD2. The CDR3 length is 16 residues. Germline-derived CDR1 and CDR2 are SGDLS and YYNGEE. With V trimmed by 4 bases and J by 3 bases, 8 bases remained unmatched. The CDR3 DNA reads as TGTGCCAGCAGCCCTCCCCGGACTAGCGGTACAGATACGCAGTATTTT. Translated: CASSPPRTSGTDTQYF.

V usage is TRBV3-1 (or the pseudogene TRBV3-2) and J usage is TRBJ1-3; the D is unclear. V lost 2 bases, J lost 1 base, and 3 bases lay in between. Germline-derived CDR1 and CDR2 are LGHDT and YNNKEL (reference sequence). CDR3 length equals 13 residues. The CDR3 DNA reads TGTGCCAGCAGCCAAAATTCTGGAAACACCATATATTTT. Protein: CASSQNSGNTIYF.

The count of this clone is one. V and J are TRBV9 and TRBJ1-3; no clear D. Per the germline V gene, CDR1 is SGDLS and CDR2 is YYNGEE. This CDR3 is built from 16 residues. The V and J ends lost 4 bases and 0 bases respectively, with 14 bases between them. CDR3 coding DNA: TGTGCCAGCAGCCCTTGGACTGTGGCCTCTGGAAACACCATATATTTT. Amino acid sequence: CASSPWTVASGNTIYF.

The rearrangement joins TRBV11-2 to TRBJ1-2; a possible D gene is TRBD1 (5 bases). Germline assignment: CDR1 SGHAT and CDR2 FQNNGV. This CDR3 contains 13 residues. Trimming removed 5 bases at V and 4 bases at J, with 11 bases between. Here the CDR3 reads CASSEGVGYGYTF. The CDR3 DNA is TGTGCCAGCAGCGAAGGGGTTGGCTATGGCTACACCTTC.

V gene TRBV25-1 combines with J gene TRBJ1-1; no firm D call. This CDR3 comprises 14 residues. Trimming removed 0 bases at V and 4 bases at J, with 9 bases between. Germline CDR1 reads MGHDK; CDR2 reads SYGVNS. This chain's CDR3 is CASSEYQEGTEAFF. The CDR3 DNA reads TGTGCCAGCAGTGAATACCAGGAGGGCACTGAAGCTTTCTTT.

This clone came up a few times. The V gene is TRBV19, the J gene TRBJ1-2; perhaps TRBD1 as D (6 bases). The CDR3 runs 14 residues. Germline CDR1 reads LNHDA; CDR2 reads SQIVND (reference sequence). V was trimmed by 2 bases and J by 3 bases, leaving 10 bases between them. Written as DNA, the CDR3 is TGTGCCAGTAGTATACGGGGGCGCGACTATGGCTACACCTTC. Encoded protein: CASSIRGRDYGYTF. Drawing the rest from reference TRBV19 and TRBJ1-2, the complete variable domain is DGGITQSPKYLFRKEGQNVTLSCEQNLNHDAMYWYRQDPGQGLRLIYYSQIVNDFQKGDIAEGYSVSREKKESFPLTVTSAQKNPTAFYLCASSIRGRDYGYTFGSGTRLTVV.

V and J are TRBV3-1 (or the pseudogene TRBV3-2) and TRBJ1-1; 7 nucleotides match TRBD1. V shed 2 bases and J 1 base; nucleotides not matched to a gene: 10. The CDR3 has 17 residues. Germline V CDR1 and CDR2: LGHDT, YNNKEL (reference sequence). CDR3 nucleotides: TGTGCCAGCAGCCAAAGAAGACAGGGCCTCGGGAACACTGAAGCTTTCTTT. Its translation: CASSQRRQGLGNTEAFF.

The J gene is TRBJ1-2, the V gene TRBV3-1 (or the pseudogene TRBV3-2); D may be TRBD1 (6 bases). The CDR3 is made up of 15 amino acids. Germline CDR1 LGHDT, CDR2 YNNKEL (reference sequence). Trimming shortened V by 0 bases and J by 3 bases, and 11 bases separated the two germline ends. The CDR3 loop reads CASSQDSGTYYGYTF. The CDR3 DNA sequence: TGTGCCAGCAGCCAAGATTCCGGGACATACTATGGCTACACCTTC.

This chain connects TRBV9 to TRBJ1-1; D gene unclear. The length of the CDR3 is 15 residues. Between the trimmed V and J ends, which lost 0 bases and 0 bases, there was a span of 9 bases. Germline assignment: CDR1 SGDLS and CDR2 YYNGEE. The CDR3 loop is CASSVGSSLNTEAFF. The CDR3 region has the DNA TGTGCCAGCAGCGTAGGCTCCAGCTTGAACACTGAAGCTTTCTTT. The full variable domain, in which reference TRBV9 and TRBJ1-1 provide the parts outside the CDR3, is DSGVTQTPKHLITATGQRVTLRCSPRSGDLSVYWYQQSLDQGLQFLIQYYNGEERAKGNILERFSAQQFPDLHSELNLSSLELGDSALYFCASSVGSSLNTEAFFGQGTRLTVV.

The chain is built from TRBV6-2 or TRBV6-3 and TRBJ1-5; 10 bases match TRBD1. Germline lookup yields CDR1 MNHEY and CDR2 SVGEGT. The CDR3 is made up of 16 amino acids. After removal of 2 bases from V and 2 bases from J, the junction contained 3 bases not matched to a gene. CDR3 sequence: CASSYRQGAGNQPQHF. The CDR3 bases are TGTGCCAGCAGTTACCGACAGGGGGCTGGCAATCAGCCCCAGCATTTT.